This T cell receptor beta chain stems from a study of OX40 agonist ivuxolimab in advanced cancers. Turning to the overall study: Ivuxolimab, which targeted the costimulatory receptor OX40 (CD134), was an agonistic, fully human IgG2 monoclonal antibody. Among the approximately 54 dose-escalation patients, around 19 had hepatocellular carcinoma, approximately 15 melanoma, 9 renal cell carcinoma and 9 head and neck cancer. Peripheral TCRbeta sequencing aimed to test whether ivuxolimab altered TCR sequence diversity and caused clonal T-cell expansion. A male proportion of roughly 80% and a mean age of 60 years, ranging from 23 to 79, were recorded for the dose-escalation cohort. Partial responses occurred in three dose-escalation patients, of whom one had hepatocellular carcinoma and two had cutaneous melanoma. Intravenous ivuxolimab was administered to patients every 2 weeks at six dose levels: 0.01, 0.1, 0.3, 1.5, 3 and 10 mg/kg. The paper describes the monotherapy dose-escalation part (N ≈ 49 patients) of the phase I trial of ivuxolimab. Patients were allowed to have had prior anti-PD-1, anti-PD-L1 or anti-CTLA-4 therapy, and 30% to 40% of the dose-escalation patients had been treated with checkpoint inhibitors. Overall study results and their limits: Partial responders in the 0.1-3.0 mg/kg groups had among the lowest normalized peripheral clonal expansion, especially among CD8+ T cells. Low levels of normalized T-cell clonal expansion were also seen in some patients who did not respond. Clonal expansion of both CD4+ and CD8+ blood T cells was observed from baseline to week 6 at doses 0.1 to 3.0 mg/kg. After ivuxolimab, more expanded clones were found on average in CD8+ T cells than in CD4+ T cells. Which antigens the clonally expanded peripheral T cells were specific for was not determined.

For sequencing of the TCRbeta CDR3 region, genomic DNA was extracted from the sorted cells. The immunoSEQ Assay was used to sequence the TCRbeta CDR3 regions. The table was pulled from immuneACCESS by TCRdb, which kept in-frame rearrangements only. Such tables lose some clones; where checked, under half of the loss comes from unresolved V genes, and the rest has no known cause. Here the sample has around 40,000 clones; roughly 82% occur a single time. The ten largest account for roughly 2.2% of the sample. The trial excluded patients who had a history of autoimmune disease or were on systemic immunosuppression. Peripheral blood for TCR sequencing was drawn from every dose cohort at baseline, at cycle 4 day 1 and at cycle 7 day 1. The samples were taken from a phase I, first-in-human, multicenter, open-label dose-escalation trial of ivuxolimab. Adults with locally advanced or metastatic head and neck squamous cell, hepatocellular, melanoma or renal cell carcinoma were enrolled in the trial. Before TCR sequencing, CD4+ T cells and CD8+ T cells from peripheral blood were sorted into separate populations.

Details on this clone: The antigen this receptor binds is unknown. Base qualities are not provided; no much larger clone lies one nucleotide away.

In the germline V gene (reference sequence), CDR1 corresponds to DFQATT and CDR2 to SNEGSKA. The CDR3 runs 10 residues from the cysteine to the phenylalanine. Only the CDR3 region is kept as DNA, spanning 30 bases read in frame from base 1. Trimming removed 4 bases from V and 8 bases from J, leaving 8 bases between the germline ends. The chain joins TRBV20-1 to TRBJ1-2; there is no confident call for the D gene. The clonotype comes from an adult with an advanced solid tumor such as melanoma, head and neck, liver or kidney cancer. The sample consisted of CD4+ or CD8+ T cells sorted from blood, taken in a trial of the OX40 agonist ivuxolimab. The CDR3 region: CSAIRGGYTF. The bases read TGCAGTGCTATCCGAGGAGGCTACACCTTC.